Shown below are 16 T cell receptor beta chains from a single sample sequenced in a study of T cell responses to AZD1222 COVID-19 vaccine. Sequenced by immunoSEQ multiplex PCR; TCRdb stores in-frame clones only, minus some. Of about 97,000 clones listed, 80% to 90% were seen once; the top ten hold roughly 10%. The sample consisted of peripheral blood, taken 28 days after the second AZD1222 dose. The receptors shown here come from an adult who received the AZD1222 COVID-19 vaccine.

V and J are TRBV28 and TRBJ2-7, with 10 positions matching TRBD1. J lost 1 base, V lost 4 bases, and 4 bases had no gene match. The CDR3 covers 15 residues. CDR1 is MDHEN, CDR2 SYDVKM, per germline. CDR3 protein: CASSSRQGASYEQYF. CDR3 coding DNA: TGTGCCAGCAGTTCCAGACAGGGGGCATCCTACGAGCAGTACTTC.

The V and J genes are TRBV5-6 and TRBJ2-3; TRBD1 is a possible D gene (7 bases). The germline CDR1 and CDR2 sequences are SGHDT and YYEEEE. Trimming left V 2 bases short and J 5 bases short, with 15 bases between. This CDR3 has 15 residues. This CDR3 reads CASSLGGQGLDTQYF. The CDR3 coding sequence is TGTGCCAGCAGCTTAGGGGGCCAGGGACTAGATACGCAGTATTTT.

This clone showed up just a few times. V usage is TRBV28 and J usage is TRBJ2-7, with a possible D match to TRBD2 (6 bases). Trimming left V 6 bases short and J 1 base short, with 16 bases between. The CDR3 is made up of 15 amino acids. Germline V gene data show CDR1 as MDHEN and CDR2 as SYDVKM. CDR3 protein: CASRATSFLSYEQYF. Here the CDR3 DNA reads TGTGCCAGCAGGGCGACTAGTTTCCTGTCCTACGAGCAGTACTTC.

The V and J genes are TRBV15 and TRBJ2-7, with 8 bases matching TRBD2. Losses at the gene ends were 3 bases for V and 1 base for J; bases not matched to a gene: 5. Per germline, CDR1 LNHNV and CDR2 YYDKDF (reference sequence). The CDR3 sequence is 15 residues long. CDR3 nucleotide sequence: TGTGCCACCAGCAGCCAACTAGCGGTGTCCTACGAGCAGTACTTC. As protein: CATSSQLAVSYEQYF.

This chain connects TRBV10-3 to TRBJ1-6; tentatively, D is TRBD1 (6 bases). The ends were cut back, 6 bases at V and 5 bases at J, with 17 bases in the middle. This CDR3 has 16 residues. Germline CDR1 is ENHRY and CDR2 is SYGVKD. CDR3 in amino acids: CAIRPRGGHDNSPLHF. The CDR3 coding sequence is TGTGCCATCAGACCCCGCGGGGGGCACGATAATTCACCCCTCCACTTT.

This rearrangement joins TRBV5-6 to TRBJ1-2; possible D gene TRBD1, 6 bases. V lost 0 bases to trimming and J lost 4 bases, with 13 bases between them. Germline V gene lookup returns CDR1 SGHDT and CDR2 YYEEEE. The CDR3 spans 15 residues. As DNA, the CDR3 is TGTGCCAGCAGCTTGGAAAGACAGGCAGGCTATGGCTACACCTTC. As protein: CASSLERQAGYGYTF.

CDR3 sequence: CASSLVATGNGYTF. In nucleotides, the CDR3 is TGTGCCAGCAGCTTAGTGGCGACAGGGAATGGCTACACCTTC. The V call is TRBV7-2, the J call TRBJ1-2, with 7 bases identical to TRBD1. Germline loops: CDR1 SGHTA, CDR2 FQGNSA. V lost 1 base to trimming and J lost 6 bases; unmatched junction nucleotides: 5. This CDR3 comprises 14 residues.

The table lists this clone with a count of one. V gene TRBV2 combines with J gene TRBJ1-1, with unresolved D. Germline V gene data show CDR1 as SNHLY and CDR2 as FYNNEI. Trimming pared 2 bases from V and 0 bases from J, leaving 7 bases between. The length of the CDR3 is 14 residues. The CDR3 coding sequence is TGTGCCAGCAGTGAAACACAGCTGAACACTGAAGCTTTCTTT. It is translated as CASSETQLNTEAFF. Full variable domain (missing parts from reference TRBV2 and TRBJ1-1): EPEVTQTPSHQVTQMGQEVILRCVPISNHLYFYWYRQILGQKVEFLVSFYNNEISEKSEIFDDQFSVERPDGSNFTLKIRSTKLEDSAMYFCASSETQLNTEAFFGQGTRLTVV.

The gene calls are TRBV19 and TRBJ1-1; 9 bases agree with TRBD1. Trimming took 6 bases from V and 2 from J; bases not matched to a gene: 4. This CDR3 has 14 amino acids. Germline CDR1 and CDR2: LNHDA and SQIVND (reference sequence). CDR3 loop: CASSDRGSNTEAFF. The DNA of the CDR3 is TGTGCCAGTAGCGACAGGGGGAGTAACACTGAAGCTTTCTTT. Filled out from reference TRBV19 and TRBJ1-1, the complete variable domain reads DGGITQSPKYLFRKEGQNVTLSCEQNLNHDAMYWYRQDPGQGLRLIYYSQIVNDFQKGDIAEGYSVSREKKESFPLTVTSAQKNPTAFYLCASSDRGSNTEAFFGQGTRLTVV.

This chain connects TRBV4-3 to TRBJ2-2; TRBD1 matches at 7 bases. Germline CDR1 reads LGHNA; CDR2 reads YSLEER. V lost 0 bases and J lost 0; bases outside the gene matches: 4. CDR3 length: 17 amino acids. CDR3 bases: TGCGCCAGCAGCCAAGATCATACAGGGGCGAACACCGGGGAGCTGTTTTTT. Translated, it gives CASSQDHTGANTGELFF.

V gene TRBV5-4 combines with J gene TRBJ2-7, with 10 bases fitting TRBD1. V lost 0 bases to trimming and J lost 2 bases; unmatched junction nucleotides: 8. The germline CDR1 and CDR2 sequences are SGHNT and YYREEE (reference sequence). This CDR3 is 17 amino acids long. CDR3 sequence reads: CASSLGLGTGVPYEQYF. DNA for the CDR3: TGTGCCAGCAGCTTGGGATTAGGGACAGGGGTGCCCTACGAGCAGTACTTC.

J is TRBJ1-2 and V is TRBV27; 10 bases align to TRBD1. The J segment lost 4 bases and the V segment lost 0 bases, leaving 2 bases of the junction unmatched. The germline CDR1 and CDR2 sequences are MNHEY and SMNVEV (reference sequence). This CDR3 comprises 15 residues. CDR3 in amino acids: CASSLSGQGTYGYTF. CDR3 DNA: TGTGCCAGCAGTTTATCGGGACAGGGGACCTATGGCTACACCTTC.

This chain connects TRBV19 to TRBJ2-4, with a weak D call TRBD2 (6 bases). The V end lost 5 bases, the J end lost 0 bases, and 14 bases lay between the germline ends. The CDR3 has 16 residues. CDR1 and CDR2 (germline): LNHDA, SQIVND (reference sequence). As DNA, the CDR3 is TGTGCCAGTAGTGTGTCCGTGGGACTAGCCAAAAACATTCAGTACTTC. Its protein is CASSVSVGLAKNIQYF.

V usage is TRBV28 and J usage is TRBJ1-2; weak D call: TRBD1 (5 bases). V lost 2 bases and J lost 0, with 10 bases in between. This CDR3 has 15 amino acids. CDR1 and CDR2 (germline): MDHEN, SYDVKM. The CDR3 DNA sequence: TGTGCCAGCAGTTTACAAAGGGGAGCTAACTATGGCTACACCTTC. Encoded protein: CASSLQRGANYGYTF.

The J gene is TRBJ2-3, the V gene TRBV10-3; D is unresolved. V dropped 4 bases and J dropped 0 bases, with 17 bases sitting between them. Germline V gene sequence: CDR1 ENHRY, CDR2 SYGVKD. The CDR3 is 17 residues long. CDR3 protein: CAISALGGWGSTDTQYF. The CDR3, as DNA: TGTGCCATCAGTGCTTTAGGTGGCTGGGGTAGCACAGATACGCAGTATTTT.

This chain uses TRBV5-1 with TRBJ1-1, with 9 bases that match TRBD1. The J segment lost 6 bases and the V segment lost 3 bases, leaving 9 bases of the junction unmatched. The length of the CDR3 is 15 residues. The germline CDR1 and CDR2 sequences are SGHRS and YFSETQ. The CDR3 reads CASSWGDRVNAEAFF. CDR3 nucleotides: TGCGCCAGCAGCTGGGGGGACAGGGTTAACGCTGAAGCTTTCTTT.